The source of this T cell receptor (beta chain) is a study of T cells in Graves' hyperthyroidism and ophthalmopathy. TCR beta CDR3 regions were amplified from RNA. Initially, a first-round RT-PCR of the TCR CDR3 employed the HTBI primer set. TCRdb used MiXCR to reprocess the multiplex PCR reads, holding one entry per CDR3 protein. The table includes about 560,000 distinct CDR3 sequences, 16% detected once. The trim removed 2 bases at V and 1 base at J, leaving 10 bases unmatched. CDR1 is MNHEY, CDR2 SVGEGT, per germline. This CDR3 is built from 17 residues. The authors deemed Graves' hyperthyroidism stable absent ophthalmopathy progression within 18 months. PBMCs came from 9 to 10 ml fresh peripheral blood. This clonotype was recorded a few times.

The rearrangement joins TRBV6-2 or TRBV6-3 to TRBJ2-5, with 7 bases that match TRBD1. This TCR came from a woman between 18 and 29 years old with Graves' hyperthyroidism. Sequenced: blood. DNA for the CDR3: TGTGCCAGCAGTTACACCCACCGGACAGGTCTCCAAGAGACCCAGTACTTC. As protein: CASSYTHRTGLQETQYF.